These 17 T cell receptor beta chains share one sample of origin, sequenced in a study of blood T cell repertoires in COVID-19 (TCRdb year 2020). The library was prepared using the immunoSEQ multiplex PCR assay. The clones in this table, taken by TCRdb from immuneACCESS, are in-frame only. Not every clone is retained; where verified, under half of the shortfall comes from an unresolved V gene, and the cause of the rest is unknown. In all, the sample holds 250,000 or so clones, and approximately 89% of those were seen once. The ten largest clones represent 3.7% of the sample. Sequenced: PBMCs or T cells enriched from blood (not recorded which). These TCRs come from a woman aged 25 to 39 who had been exposed to COVID-19.

J is TRBJ2-7 and V is TRBV3-1 (or the pseudogene TRBV3-2); D not resolved. CDR3 size: 13 residues. Germline loops: CDR1 LGHDT, CDR2 YNNKEL (reference sequence). V was cut by 3 bases and J by 3 bases, with 9 bases left in between. DNA of the CDR3: TGTGCCAGCAGCCATTCCCCCAGCTACGAGCAGTACTTC. The encoded protein is CASSHSPSYEQYF.

This clone was recorded only once. A read error may produce the germline difference seen at one junction end. The chain links TRBV15 to TRBJ2-1, with a weak D call TRBD1 (5 bases). There are 13 residues in the CDR3. Germline CDR1 LNHNV, CDR2 YYDKDF (reference sequence). The CDR3 loop reads CASRQSSYNEQFF. In DNA, the CDR3 is TGTGCCTCCAGACAGAGCTCCTACAATGAGCAGTTCTTC. Variable domain in full (rest from reference TRBV15 and TRBJ2-1): DAMVIQNPRYQVTQFGKPVTLSCSQTLNHNVMYWYQQKSSQAPKLLFHYYDKDFNNEADTPDNFQSRRPNTSFCFLDIRSPGLGDTAMYLCASRQSSYNEQFFGPGTRLTVL.

This sequence joins TRBV25-1 and TRBJ2-1; 7 bases align to TRBD1. The V gene end was trimmed by 3 bases and the J gene end by 10 bases; junction bases not matched to a gene: 9. Germline V gene sequence: CDR1 MGHDK, CDR2 SYGVNS. The CDR3 has 14 residues. CDR3 bases: TGTGCCAGCAGTGACCGGGACAGTAGGAGGGAGCAGTTCTTC. It translates to CASSDRDSRREQFF.

The chain uses TRBV11-3 and TRBJ2-7; a weak D match, TRBD2 (6 bases). V lost 5 bases and J 3 bases, leaving 23 bases between the germline ends. There are 17 residues in the CDR3. CDR1 and CDR2 (germline): SGHNT, YENEEA. This CDR3 reads CASSPHYRTNWDYEQYF. In DNA, the CDR3 is TGTGCCAGCAGCCCCCACTACCGGACTAATTGGGACTACGAGCAGTACTTC.

This sequence joins TRBV5-1 and TRBJ1-6; 8 positions match TRBD1. CDR1 is SGHRS, CDR2 YFSETQ, per germline. The CDR3 sequence is 12 residues long. V shed 3 bases and J 15 bases; nucleotides not matched to a gene: 5. The CDR3 here is CASSSEGTGLHF. The CDR3 DNA reads as TGCGCCAGCAGCTCGGAAGGGACAGGCCTCCACTTT.

V and J are TRBV4-1 and TRBJ2-7; 10 bases align to TRBD2. Germline V CDR1 and CDR2: MGHRA, YSYEKL. The V gene end was trimmed by 3 bases and the J gene end by 3 bases; junction bases not matched to a gene: 17. CDR3 length: 19 residues. CDR3 sequence reads: CASSHLTEAGLAKNYEQYF. The CDR3 DNA reads TGCGCCAGCAGCCATCTCACGGAGGCGGGACTAGCGAAAAACTACGAGCAGTACTTC.

The CDR3 is CASSLGMNTEAFF. The CDR3, as DNA: TGCGCCAGCAGCCTTGGCATGAACACTGAAGCTTTCTTT. V and J are TRBV4-1 and TRBJ1-1; D gene unclear. This CDR3 is built from 13 residues. Germline V gene data show CDR1 as MGHRA and CDR2 as YSYEKL. Trimming removed 4 bases at V and 0 bases at J, with 6 bases between.

The chain couples TRBV29-1 to TRBJ1-1, with 8 bases that match TRBD1. The junction had 14 bases not matched to a gene; V was cut back by 7 bases and J by 4 bases. Germline-derived CDR1 and CDR2 are SQVTM and ANQGSEA. This CDR3 has 15 amino acids. The CDR3 here is CSGTPQGARGTEAFF. The DNA of the CDR3 is TGCAGCGGTACCCCTCAGGGGGCTCGTGGCACTGAAGCTTTCTTT.

The chain uses TRBV20-1 and TRBJ2-7; D gene uncertain. Between the trimmed V and J ends, which lost 3 bases and 2 bases, there was a span of 8 bases. The CDR3 is made up of 12 amino acids. Looked up from germline, CDR1 is DFQATT and CDR2 is SNEGSKA (reference sequence). The CDR3 nucleotides are TGCAGTGCTAGTGGCGTGACCTACGAGCAGTACTTC. Its translation: CSASGVTYEQYF.

The chain has TRBV2 and TRBJ2-1, with D hard to call. Trimming pared 6 bases from V and 8 bases from J, leaving 11 bases between. The V gene's germline CDR1 is SNHLY and CDR2 FYNNEI. CDR3 size: 12 residues. DNA for the CDR3: TGTGCCAGCAGGAGGCGAGGTGATGAGCAGTTCTTC. This gives the protein CASRRRGDEQFF.

The V gene is TRBV7-9, the J gene TRBJ2-7, with 8 bases matching TRBD2. Germline assignment: CDR1 SEHNR and CDR2 FQNEAQ (reference sequence). The length of the CDR3 is 14 residues. V was clipped by 3 bases and J by 5 bases; unmatched bases: 6. The CDR3 region is CASSFSGLADEQYF. The CDR3 DNA follows: TGTGCCAGCAGCTTTTCAGGACTAGCCGACGAGCAGTACTTC.

V and J are TRBV3-1 (or the pseudogene TRBV3-2) and TRBJ1-2, with TRBD1 identical over 7 bases. V lost 3 bases, J lost 4 bases, and 8 bases stayed unmatched. Germline V gene data show CDR1 as LGHDT and CDR2 as YNNKEL (reference sequence). CDR3 length: 15 residues. The CDR3 DNA reads TGTGCCAGCAGCCAGGAGACCCGGGACAGCTATGGCTACACCTTC. It is translated as CASSQETRDSYGYTF.

The chain couples TRBV7-9 to TRBJ1-4; weak D call: TRBD1 (5 bases). The CDR3 length is 13 residues. V lost 6 bases and J 7 bases, leaving 12 bases between the germline ends. From germline, CDR1 is SEHNR and CDR2 FQNEAQ (reference sequence). The CDR3 protein is CASRDGGGEKLFF. The CDR3 nucleotides read TGTGCCAGCAGGGACGGGGGTGGTGAAAAACTGTTTTTT.

The chain couples TRBV19 to TRBJ1-5; D is undetermined. V lost 4 bases to trimming and J lost 0 bases, with 7 bases between them. The CDR3 totals 14 residues. Per germline, CDR1 LNHDA and CDR2 SQIVND (reference sequence). CDR3 protein: CASSSTGSNQPQHF. In nucleotides, the CDR3 is TGTGCCAGTAGTAGTACCGGTAGCAATCAGCCCCAGCATTTT. The entire variable domain, with the rest obtained from reference TRBV19 and TRBJ1-5, is as follows: DGGITQSPKYLFRKEGQNVTLSCEQNLNHDAMYWYRQDPGQGLRLIYYSQIVNDFQKGDIAEGYSVSREKKESFPLTVTSAQKNPTAFYLCASSSTGSNQPQHFGDGTRLSIL.

The J gene is TRBJ2-7, the V gene TRBV27, with 14 bases identical to TRBD2. After removal of 6 bases from V and 2 bases from J, the junction contained 3 bases not matched to a gene. CDR1 and CDR2 (germline): MNHEY, SMNVEV (reference sequence). The CDR3 runs 15 residues. The CDR3 coding sequence is TGTGCCAGCAGCCTGACTAGCGGGAGGGCCTACGAGCAGTACTTC. It specifies CASSLTSGRAYEQYF.

This chain uses TRBV27 with TRBJ1-1; 9 nucleotides match TRBD1. The CDR3 length is 15 residues. The germline gives CDR1 MNHEY, CDR2 SMNVEV (reference sequence). J was trimmed by 3 bases and V by 2 bases; bases with no gene match: 4. CDR3: CASSLRQGVDTEAFF. Written as DNA, the CDR3 is TGTGCCAGCAGTTTACGACAGGGGGTGGACACTGAAGCTTTCTTT.

The chain joins TRBV4-1 to TRBJ2-7; 9 nucleotides line up with TRBD1. CDR3 size: 17 residues. V gave up 1 base and J gave up 5 bases; unmatched junction bases: 12. Per germline, CDR1 MGHRA and CDR2 YSYEKL. The CDR3 protein is CASSQGQMGQGFDEQYF. CDR3 DNA sequence: TGCGCCAGCAGCCAAGGTCAAATGGGACAGGGTTTCGACGAGCAGTACTTC.